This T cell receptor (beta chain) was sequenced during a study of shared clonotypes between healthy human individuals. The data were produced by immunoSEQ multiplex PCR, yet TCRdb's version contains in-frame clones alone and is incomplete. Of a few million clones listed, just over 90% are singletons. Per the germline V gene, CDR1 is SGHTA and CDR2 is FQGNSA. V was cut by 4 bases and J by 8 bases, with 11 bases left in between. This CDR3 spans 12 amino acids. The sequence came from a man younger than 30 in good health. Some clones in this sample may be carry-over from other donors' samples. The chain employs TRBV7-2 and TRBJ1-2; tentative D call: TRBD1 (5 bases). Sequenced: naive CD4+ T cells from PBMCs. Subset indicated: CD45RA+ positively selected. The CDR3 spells CASSSTGTGYTF. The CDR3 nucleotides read TGTGCCAGCAGCTCTACGGGGACGGGCTACACCTTC.